This entry features one T cell receptor (beta chain) sequence. Antigen specificity is unknown. The same CDR3 also results from other DNA sequences found in this sample. Assay used: immunoSEQ multiplex PCR; TCRdb lists only in-frame clones, some missing. This table has 110,000 or so clones, 92% appearing once. Losses at the gene ends were 4 bases for V and 4 bases for J; bases not matched to a gene: 7. This CDR3 contains 15 residues. CDR1 is SGHRS, CDR2 YFSETQ, per germline. These data come from a study of Tregs in tolerant kidney transplant recipients. Whole-study results and caveats: The most relevant donor-specific Treg TCRbeta repertoire apparently came from expansion with activated donor B cells. Biological reproducibility was not directly addressed, but technical replication error appeared minimal.

The specimen sequenced was CD4+ T cells from blood. The chain employs TRBV5-1 and TRBJ2-1; 8 bases agree with TRBD2. The clonotype was recovered from a human donor in good health. CDR3 protein: CASSPGLADYNEQFF. DNA for the CDR3: TGCGCCAGCAGCCCCGGACTAGCCGATTACAATGAGCAGTTCTTC.